A single sample is the source of the 30 T cell receptor beta chains below, sequenced in a study of regulatory T cells in long-lasting Graves disease. Building the TCR beta libraries relied on iRepertoire HTBI primers, and CDR3 regions underwent Arm-PCR. TCRdb independently ran MiXCR on the multiplex PCR reads; one entry per CDR3 protein. This sample yields about 420,000 distinct CDR3 sequences, of which less than 25% are seen a single time; over 25% belongs to the top ten. Specified time point: persistent/refractory GD, antithyroid drugs over 5 years with positive TRAb. Generation of the TCR library employed RNA extracted from PBMCs. The specimen was peripheral blood mononuclear cells (PBMCs), collected when the disease was refractory, from a patient treated with antithyroid drugs. The receptor source for this set is a female donor with Graves disease.

This clonotype appeared a few times. The chain joins TRBV2 to TRBJ2-3; D gene ambiguous. Germline V CDR1 and CDR2: SNHLY, FYNNEI. Deletions cut 6 bases from V and 5 bases from J, with 9 bases between. This CDR3 is built from 12 residues. CDR3 loop: CASRGPEDTQYF. The CDR3 nucleotides are TGTGCCAGCAGAGGCCCTGAAGATACGCAGTATTTT.

V usage is TRBV6-1 and J usage is TRBJ2-7; TRBD1 matches 7 bases. The CDR3 has 16 residues. V was pared by 5 bases and J by 2 bases, with 12 bases of the junction left unmatched. CDR1 is MNHNS, CDR2 SASEGT, per germline. In nucleotides, the CDR3 is TGTGCCAGCAGTCGATGGGACAGATTTCGGACCTACGAGCAGTACTTC. Translating gives CASSRWDRFRTYEQYF.

The gene calls are TRBV29-1 and TRBJ2-4; 9 nucleotides agree with TRBD1. The CDR3 runs 12 residues. Germline V CDR1 and CDR2: SQVTM, ANQGSEA. J gave up 5 bases and V 7 bases, and 3 bases lay outside the gene matches. This CDR3 is CSGGTGQNIQYF. The CDR3 DNA reads as TGCAGCGGCGGGACAGGGCAAAACATTCAGTACTTC.

This chain joins TRBV20-1 and TRBJ2-3; 7 nucleotides line up with TRBD1. The CDR3 is 12 amino acids. Unmatched junction bases numbered 8, after V lost 6 bases and J lost 8 bases. Germline CDR1 DFQATT, CDR2 SNEGSKA (reference sequence). CDR3: CSAQIQGVTQYF. CDR3 bases: TGCAGTGCACAAATCCAGGGGGTTACGCAGTATTTT.

This clonotype occurred a few times. As DNA, the CDR3 is TGTGCCAGCTCATTGGACCGAAGTGGCGAAAAACTGTTTTTT. Protein sequence: CASSLDRSGEKLFF. The chain recombines TRBV18 with TRBJ1-4; no reliable D call. This CDR3 spans 14 amino acids. Per the germline V gene, CDR1 is KGHSH and CDR2 is LQKENI. V was shortened by 5 bases and J by 8 bases, with 15 bases between the two germline ends.

This clonotype showed up just a few times. The chain couples TRBV20-1 to TRBJ2-7, with TRBD1 matching 9 bases. J gave up 6 bases and V 3 bases, and 12 bases lay outside the gene matches. Germline CDR1 and CDR2: DFQATT and SNEGSKA (reference sequence). CDR3 length equals 15 residues. As DNA, the CDR3 is TGCAGTGCTAGTGAACGGGGACAGGGATGGTCCGAGCAGTACTTC. Protein: CSASERGQGWSEQYF.

This clonotype was seen ten or more times. This rearrangement joins TRBV24-1 to TRBJ1-2, with 7 bases aligning to TRBD1. The CDR3 contains 15 residues. Germline CDR1 KGHDR, CDR2 SFDVKD. J gave up 3 bases and V 5 bases, and 8 bases lay outside the gene matches. The CDR3 loop reads CATSGAQGKDYGYTF. The DNA for the CDR3 is TGTGCCACCAGTGGCGCACAGGGGAAGGACTATGGCTACACCTTC.

This clonotype has ten or more counts. This chain uses TRBV28 with TRBJ2-6; the D gene is possibly TRBD2 (5 bases). This CDR3 comprises 16 residues. CDR1 is MDHEN, CDR2 SYDVKM, per germline. Trimming pared 2 bases from V and 3 bases from J, leaving 11 bases between. In DNA, the CDR3 is TGTGCCAGCAGTTTACGCATGGGGAGTGGGGCCAACGTCCTGACTTTC. It specifies CASSLRMGSGANVLTF.

At least ten counts were recorded for this clonotype. The chain is built from TRBV6-5 and TRBJ1-1; D call uncertain. V dropped 4 bases and J dropped 1 base, with 10 bases sitting between them. Germline CDR1 MNHEY, CDR2 SVGAGI. This CDR3 is built from 14 residues. CDR3 residues: CASSLDPSNTEAFF. As DNA, the CDR3 is TGTGCCAGCAGTTTAGACCCGTCGAACACTGAAGCTTTCTTT.

This clonotype was counted only a few times. The genes are TRBV27 and TRBJ1-1, with a possible D match to TRBD1 (5 bases). Germline lookup yields CDR1 MNHEY and CDR2 SMNVEV (reference sequence). V shed 3 bases and J shed 0 bases, with 14 bases lying between them. The CDR3 consists of 16 residues. The CDR3 loop is CASSLQGPDMNTEAFF. CDR3 nucleotides: TGTGCCAGCAGTTTGCAGGGACCCGACATGAACACTGAAGCTTTCTTT.

The rearrangement links TRBV5-1 to TRBJ1-3, with D perhaps matching TRBD1 (6 bases). CDR1 is SGHRS and CDR2 is YFSETQ in the germline V gene. The CDR3 has 15 amino acids. The germline V and J ends were trimmed by 5 bases and 1 base, with 13 bases remaining between them. CDR3 region: CASRPGQTSGNTIYF. The CDR3 nucleotides are TGCGCCAGCAGACCCGGACAGACATCTGGAAACACCATATATTTT.

At least ten counts were recorded for this clonotype. CDR3 protein: CASSTDDSYEQYF. The CDR3 DNA reads TGTGCCAGCAGTACAGACGACAGCTACGAGCAGTACTTC. This chain uses TRBV12-3 or TRBV12-4 with TRBJ2-7; D perhaps matches TRBD1 (5 bases). The CDR3 loop spans 13 amino acids. V lost 5 bases and J 3 bases, leaving 11 bases between the germline ends.

In its sample, this clonotype was seen many times. The chain combines TRBV12-3 or TRBV12-4 with TRBJ2-5; D is unclear. Trimming cost V 7 bases and J 5 bases, with 17 bases left between them. This CDR3 region has 14 residues. CDR3 coding DNA: TGTGCCAGCACCCGGGTAGGCGCCATGGAGACCCAGTACTTC. Translation: CASTRVGAMETQYF.

J is TRBJ2-7 and V is TRBV4-2, with TRBD2 matching 8 bases. The CDR3 is 17 residues long. CDR1 is LGHNA and CDR2 is YNFKEQ in the germline V gene. V lost 1 base and J lost 0; bases outside the gene matches: 8. CDR3 coding DNA: TGTGCCAGCAGCCAAGCCGACCTGGGACTAGTCTCCTACGAGCAGTACTTC. Its translation is CASSQADLGLVSYEQYF.

The J gene is TRBJ1-3, the V gene TRBV15, with D unresolved. CDR1 and CDR2 from the germline V gene are LNHNV and YYDKDF (reference sequence). CDR3 size: 15 residues. Trimming removed 0 bases from V and 4 bases from J, with 10 bases in between. CDR3 nucleotide sequence: TGTGCCACCAGCAGAGATAACGGGAAGGGAAACACCATATATTTT. Translation gives CATSRDNGKGNTIYF.

The chain uses TRBV12-3 or TRBV12-4 and TRBJ2-5; tentative D call: TRBD1 (5 bases). The length of the CDR3 is 15 residues. The ends were cut back, 5 bases at V and 2 bases at J, with 15 bases in the middle. The CDR3 is CASSLRTPLQETQYF. The CDR3 DNA follows: TGTGCCAGCAGTCTCCGGACACCGCTACAAGAGACCCAGTACTTC.

This clonotype has a handful of counts. The V gene is TRBV19, the J gene TRBJ2-7, with D perhaps TRBD2 (6 bases). Germline V gene data show CDR1 as LNHDA and CDR2 as SQIVND (reference sequence). Between the trimmed V and J ends, which lost 6 bases and 2 bases, there was a span of 23 bases. The CDR3 length is 17 residues. The CDR3 DNA reads as TGTGCCAGTAGCGGAGGGTCACCAAAGTCGACCGCCTACGAGCAGTACTTC. Translated: CASSGGSPKSTAYEQYF.

This clonotype was picked up a small number of times. V is TRBV20-1 and J is TRBJ1-1; 9 bases map to TRBD1. The V gene's germline CDR1 is DFQATT and CDR2 SNEGSKA (reference sequence). The length of the CDR3 is 16 residues. V dropped 3 bases and J dropped 3; count of bases not matched to a gene: 11. This chain's CDR3 is CSARRTGARGYTEAFF. The CDR3 DNA sequence: TGCAGTGCTAGGAGGACAGGGGCGCGGGGATACACTGAAGCTTTCTTT.

The chain joins TRBV3-1 to TRBJ1-2; 7 bases match TRBD1. J was trimmed by 4 bases and V by 1 base; bases with no gene match: 6. CDR1 is LGHDT and CDR2 is YNNKEL in the germline V gene (reference sequence). This CDR3 region has 15 residues. CDR3: CASSQGGQPIYGYTF. The CDR3 DNA reads TGTGCCAGCAGCCAAGGGGGACAGCCAATCTATGGCTACACCTTC.

This clonotype has just a few counts. The chain links TRBV6-5 to TRBJ1-1, with a weak D call TRBD1 (5 bases). The CDR3 runs 14 residues. Germline V gene data show CDR1 as MNHEY and CDR2 as SVGAGI. V lost 2 bases, J lost 5 bases, and 12 bases lay in between. CDR3 sequence (DNA): TGTGCCAGCAGTTACGGAGGGGTGACTACTGAAGCTTTCTTT. Protein: CASSYGGVTTEAFF.

This clonotype was counted only a few times. The chain links TRBV5-5 to TRBJ2-2; 9 bases are a match to TRBD1. Germline loops: CDR1 SGHKS, CDR2 YYEKEE (reference sequence). This CDR3 region has 16 residues. Losses at the gene ends were 4 bases for V and 4 bases for J; bases not matched to a gene: 8. CDR3 sequence reads: CASSRKQGASTGELFF. CDR3 coding DNA: TGTGCCAGCAGCCGAAAACAGGGGGCAAGCACCGGGGAGCTGTTTTTT.

The rearrangement joins TRBV5-1 to TRBJ1-4; no clear D. This CDR3 is 13 amino acids long. V dropped 9 bases and J dropped 0 bases, with 9 bases sitting between them. Germline CDR1 is SGHRS and CDR2 is YFSETQ. The CDR3 loop reads CATRLTTNEKLFF. CDR3 coding DNA: TGCGCCACTCGACTTACAACTAATGAAAAACTGTTTTTT.

This clonotype has ten or more counts. The chain combines TRBV13 with TRBJ1-5, with 7 positions matching TRBD1. Germline CDR1 is PRHDT and CDR2 is FYEKMQ (reference sequence). The CDR3 loop spans 16 amino acids. Trimming at V came to 2 bases and at J to 4 bases, leaving 8 bases not matched to a gene. CDR3 DNA: TGTGCCAGCAGCTTACTGGGACAGACCCCAAATCAGCCCCAGCATTTT. Amino acid sequence: CASSLLGQTPNQPQHF.

This clonotype is termed medium-sized. The chain combines TRBV6-4 with TRBJ1-2; D possibly corresponds to TRBD1 (6 bases). This CDR3 is 13 amino acids long. V was cut by 5 bases and J by 7 bases, with 14 bases left in between. Germline assignment: CDR1 MRHNA and CDR2 SNTAGT. Here the CDR3 DNA reads TGTGCCAGCAGTTTAGCAGGGGAGATTGGCTACACCTTC. It encodes CASSLAGEIGYTF.

Comment on this clonotype: A much larger clone differs by one base, so this may be a read error. V gene TRBV6-1 combines with J gene TRBJ2-4, with 8 bases that match TRBD1. Germline CDR1 MNHNS, CDR2 SASEGT. The CDR3 contains 13 residues. The DNA for the CDR3 is TGTGCCAACGGACAGGGCGGCAAAAACATTCAGCACTTC. Its protein product is CANGQGGKNIQHF.

This clonotype was picked up many times. The chain employs TRBV29-1 and TRBJ1-2; D is unresolved. The CDR3 is 14 residues long. V shed 3 bases and J shed 1 base, with 12 bases lying between them. Germline assignment: CDR1 SQVTM and CDR2 ANQGSEA. CDR3 DNA sequence: TGCAGCGTTGATAATGGGGTAATTAACTATGGCTACACCTTC. It is translated as CSVDNGVINYGYTF.

This clonotype was recorded many times. The V and J genes are TRBV6-2 or TRBV6-3 and TRBJ1-2, with D perhaps TRBD1 (6 bases). This CDR3 has 14 residues. Germline V gene sequence: CDR1 MNHEY, CDR2 SVGEGT. V lost 4 bases to trimming and J lost 2 bases, with 11 bases between them. CDR3 protein: CASSSTGSNYGYTF. As DNA, the CDR3 is TGTGCCAGCAGTTCGACAGGATCCAACTATGGCTACACCTTC.

Concerning this clonotype: Given a much more abundant clone one base away, this may be a read error. This chain uses TRBV24-1 with TRBJ2-5, with TRBD2 matching over 11 bases. CDR1 is KGHDR, CDR2 SFDVKD, per germline. The CDR3 has 15 residues. The CDR3 DNA reads as TGTACCACCAGTGAAAATGGACTAGCGGGAGAGACCCAGTACTTC. The encoded protein is CTTSENGLAGETQYF.

This chain's CDR3 is CASSRASGYEQYF. As DNA, the CDR3 is TGTGCCAGCTCCCGTGCTTCCGGCTACGAGCAGTACTTC. The rearrangement joins TRBV18 to TRBJ2-7; D gene uncertain. Per the germline V gene, CDR1 is KGHSH and CDR2 is LQKENI. V was cut by 6 bases and J by 3 bases, with 12 bases left in between. The CDR3 sequence is 13 residues long.

This clonotype was observed many times. J is TRBJ2-5 and V is TRBV2; possible D gene TRBD2, 6 bases. The V gene lost 2 bases and the J gene lost 5 bases, with 15 bases spanning the gap. CDR1 is SNHLY and CDR2 is FYNNEI in the germline V gene. CDR3 length: 15 amino acids. This chain's CDR3 is CASSEWVGGSETQYF. CDR3 coding DNA: TGTGCCAGCAGTGAATGGGTGGGGGGATCGGAGACCCAGTACTTC. The entire variable domain, with the rest obtained from reference TRBV2 and TRBJ2-5, is as follows: EPEVTQTPSHQVTQMGQEVILRCVPISNHLYFYWYRQILGQKVEFLVSFYNNEISEKSEIFDDQFSVERPDGSNFTLKIRSTKLEDSAMYFCASSEWVGGSETQYFGPGTRLLVL.